These T cell receptor beta chains were read from a single sample in a study of T cell clonotyping in hematopoietic cell transplantation. Some clones are missing from TCRdb's copy, which holds only in-frame ones; the method was immunoSEQ multiplex PCR. Of under 30,000 clones in the sample, around three quarters were seen once. The sample here was peripheral blood mononuclear cells, taken before stem cell transplant. The receptor set was obtained from a woman in her twenties or thirties with chronic myeloid leukemia. Some clones in this sample may be carry-over from other donors' samples. The CDR3 runs from the conserved cysteine through the conserved F or W. The D gene is left open where the match is weak. Size tells how often a clone was seen (once, few, many) or the class of an expanded clone, and some rows leave it out.

j_gene	d_gene	v_gene	abundance	CDR3nt	CDR3aa
TRBJ1-5	.	TRBV11-2	.	TGTGCCAGCAGCTTAGATGGGTTTTACGGCCATAATCAGCCCCAGCATTTT	CASSLDGFYGHNQPQHF
TRBJ1-2	.	TRBV6-6	.	TGTGCCAGCAGTTACCGGCGGGGCTATGGCTACACCTTC	CASSYRRGYGYTF
TRBJ1-1	.	TRBV5-6	once	TGTGCCAGCAGCTTGATGGGGGACCTAGAAGCTTTCTTT	CASSLMGDLEAFF
TRBJ2-3	.	TRBV5-1	.	TGCGCCAGCAGCTTGGGGTCCCCGGGGGATACGCAGTATTTT	CASSLGSPGDTQYF
TRBJ1-2	.	TRBV7-9	.	TGTGCCAGCAGCTTAGAAGATATAGGCGGTCAGGGGGGCTACACCTTC	CASSLEDIGGQGGYTF
TRBJ2-7	.	TRBV28	.	TGTGCCAGCAGCGCTATTCCCCTGGGGGTTTTTGCCTACGAGCAGTACTTC	CASSAIPLGVFAYEQYF
TRBJ1-4	.	TRBV7-9	.	TGTGCCAGCAGCCGAACGGGGGACGAAAAACTGTTTTTT	CASSRTGDEKLFF
TRBJ2-2	TRBD1	TRBV19	.	TGTGCCAGTAGCCTCAGGGGGCAAAGAGTGGAGCTGTTTTTT	CASSLRGQRVELFF
TRBJ1-2	.	TRBV6-6	.	TGTGCCAGCAAGGGAATAAACTATGGCTACACCTTC	CASKGINYGYTF
TRBJ1-2	.	TRBV2	.	TGTGCTACAGCTGGGAACAGCTATGGCTACACCTTC	CATAGNSYGYTF
TRBJ2-4	.	TRBV5-1	few	TGCGCCAGCAGCCCCGGGAACACCAACAAAAACATTCAGTACTTC	CASSPGNTNKNIQYF
TRBJ2-1	.	TRBV7-2	.	TGTGCCAGCAGCCGGATCAATGAGCAGTTCTTC	CASSRINEQFF
TRBJ1-3	.	TRBV4-2	once	TGTGCCAGCAGCCAAGCCGGAGGTAACTCTGGAAACACCATATATTTT	CASSQAGGNSGNTIYF
TRBJ2-2	TRBD2	TRBV5-4	.	TGTGCCAGCAGCTCTACTAGCGCGAACACCGGGGAGCTGTTTTTT	CASSSTSANTGELFF
TRBJ2-2	TRBD2	TRBV4-1	.	TGCGCCAGCAGCCAAGTCCCCGGGCTAGCGGGGGCGACCGGGGAGCTGTTTTTT	CASSQVPGLAGATGELFF
TRBJ2-3	.	TRBV7-2	.	TGTGCCAGCAGCTTAGGTGGGTCCTTAGCAGATACGCAGTATTTT	CASSLGGSLADTQYF
TRBJ1-1	.	TRBV7-9	.	TGTGCCAGCAGCTTAACCAGGGCGCCACATGAAGCTTTCTTT	CASSLTRAPHEAFF
TRBJ1-1	.	TRBV2	.	TGTGCCAGCAGAACACCGGGGAACACTGAAGCTTTCTTT	CASRTPGNTEAFF
TRBJ1-1	.	TRBV20-1	once	TGCAGTGCCCGTCGGGACACTGAAGCTTTCTTT	CSARRDTEAFF
TRBJ2-2	.	TRBV5-6	.	TGTGCCAGCAGCTTGAACCGGTGGACCGGGGAGCTGTTTTTT	CASSLNRWTGELFF
TRBJ1-5	.	TRBV11-2	.	TGTGCCAGCAGCTTAAATGGACAGTCTAATCAGCCCCAGCATTTT	CASSLNGQSNQPQHF
TRBJ1-1	TRBD1	TRBV5-1	.	TGCGCCAGCAGTGGACAGGCCCAGGGGGAAGCTTTCTTT	CASSGQAQGEAFF
TRBJ1-4	TRBD1	TRBV27	.	TGTGCCAGCAACCCGACAGGGCTCCGAACTAATGAAAAACTGTTTTTT	CASNPTGLRTNEKLFF